The 17 T cell receptor beta chains below come from one sample, sequenced in a study of T cell responses to AZD1222 COVID-19 vaccine. Libraries were prepared by immunoSEQ multiplex PCR; TCRdb keeps only in-frame clonotypes and omits some of them. The sample lists 140,000 to 150,000 clones, 80% to 90% seen once, with around 8% in the top ten. The specimen was peripheral blood, collected on day 0 of AZD1222 vaccination. Receptor source: an adult in good health.

DNA of the CDR3: TGTGCCAGCAGTTTACAGGGCGCCAACTATGGCTACACCTTC. Amino acid sequence: CASSLQGANYGYTF. The chain couples TRBV27 to TRBJ1-2; possibly TRBD1 for D (5 bases). Germline lookup yields CDR1 MNHEY and CDR2 SMNVEV (reference sequence). The CDR3 is 14 amino acids. Trimming removed 2 bases from V and 2 bases from J, with 9 bases in between.

The rearrangement joins TRBV18 to TRBJ1-1; tentative D call: TRBD1 (5 bases). This CDR3 contains 15 residues. V was clipped by 0 bases and J by 6 bases, with 14 bases between them. In germline, CDR1 is KGHSH, CDR2 LQKENI. The CDR3 is CASSPPGLRGAEAFF. The DNA of the CDR3 is TGTGCCAGCTCACCACCGGGGTTGAGGGGCGCTGAAGCTTTCTTT.

The chain uses TRBV2 and TRBJ1-5; D remains unclear. Germline loops: CDR1 SNHLY, CDR2 FYNNEI. The CDR3 extends over 16 amino acids. V lost 9 bases and J 2 bases, leaving 20 bases between the germline ends. The CDR3 spells CASTTDVMVGNQPQHF. The CDR3 coding sequence is TGTGCCAGTACGACCGATGTAATGGTTGGCAATCAGCCCCAGCATTTT.

Comments on this clone: As the CDR3 is not closed by the conserved phenylalanine or tryptophan, this likely results from a read error. The CDR3 bases are TGCAGTGCTAGTCCGGGACAGGGGGCAAATGGCTACACCCTC. Its protein product is CSASPGQGANGYTL. The gene calls are TRBV20-1 and TRBJ1-2, with TRBD1 matching 12 bases. V was clipped by 3 bases and J by 6 bases; unmatched bases: 5. Germline-derived CDR1 and CDR2 are DFQATT and SNEGSKA (reference sequence). The CDR3 runs 14 residues.

The chain is built from TRBV19 and TRBJ1-6; possible D gene TRBD1, 5 bases. Germline V gene data show CDR1 as LNHDA and CDR2 as SQIVND (reference sequence). The CDR3 consists of 14 residues. V was clipped by 0 bases and J by 9 bases, with 9 bases between them. The CDR3 nucleotides read TGTGCCAGTAGTATAGACAGGGTTTCTTCACCCCTCCACTTT. Amino acids: CASSIDRVSSPLHF.

This clone occurred once. The chain joins TRBV30 to TRBJ1-2; 10 bases line up with TRBD1. V was pared by 3 bases and J by 8 bases, with 3 bases of the junction left unmatched. The CDR3 has 12 amino acids. Germline V CDR1 and CDR2: GTSNPN, SVGIG (reference sequence). As DNA, the CDR3 is TGTGCCTGGAGAGACAGGGGGCTCGGCTACACCTTC. Translation: CAWRDRGLGYTF.

On this clone itself: The sample holds other DNA sequences that translate to the same CDR3. The genes are TRBV30 and TRBJ1-5, with D maybe TRBD1 (6 bases). Trimming stripped 2 bases from V and 7 bases from J, with 15 bases between. The CDR3 contains 14 residues. Germline loops: CDR1 GTSNPN, CDR2 SVGIG (reference sequence). The CDR3 DNA sequence: TGTGCCTGGAGTAGGGGGGCAGGCGGGCAGCCCCAGCATTTT. Translated, it gives CAWSRGAGGQPQHF.

A few counts support this clone. The chain has TRBV5-3 and TRBJ1-5; 7 bases agree with TRBD1. TRBV5-3 is an ORF, with its function uncertain. The CDR3 length is 15 residues. J was trimmed by 7 bases and V by 1 base; bases with no gene match: 8. The CDR3: CARSLFRGTQQPQHF. The CDR3 DNA sequence: TGTGCCAGAAGCTTGTTCAGGGGGACGCAGCAGCCCCAGCATTTT.

The rearrangement links TRBV29-1 to TRBJ1-2; D gene ambiguous. Germline CDR1 and CDR2: SQVTM and ANQGSEA. V was clipped by 3 bases and J by 9 bases, with 11 bases between them. The CDR3 runs 11 residues. CDR3 nucleotide sequence: TGCAGCGTTGACATTGGATGGAGCTACACCTTC. It encodes CSVDIGWSYTF. Full variable domain (remainder filled in from reference TRBV29-1 and TRBJ1-2): SAVISQKPSRDICQRGTSLTIQCQVDSQVTMMFWYRQQPGQSLTLIATANQGSEATYESGFVIDKFPISRPNLTFSTLTVSNMSPEDSSIYLCSVDIGWSYTFGSGTRLTVV.

The rearrangement links TRBV5-1 to TRBJ2-3; 9 nucleotides agree with TRBD2. Germline-derived CDR1 and CDR2 are SGHRS and YFSETQ. J was trimmed by 6 bases and V by 4 bases; bases with no gene match: 12. This CDR3 spans 16 amino acids. The CDR3 is CASSGPLAGGGDTQYF. CDR3 coding DNA: TGCGCCAGCAGCGGTCCCCTTGCGGGAGGGGGGGATACGCAGTATTTT. The variable domain in full, with the rest retrieved from reference TRBV5-1 and TRBJ2-3, is KAGVTQTPRYLIKTRGQQVTLSCSPISGHRSVSWYQQTPGQGLQFLFEYFSETQRNKGNFPGRFSGRQFSNSRSEMNVSTLELGDSALYLCASSGPLAGGGDTQYFGPGTRLTVL.

This sequence joins TRBV20-1 and TRBJ1-2; 7 nucleotides line up with TRBD1. Germline CDR1 reads DFQATT; CDR2 reads SNEGSKA (reference sequence). Trimming took 3 bases from V and 4 from J; bases not matched to a gene: 8. This CDR3 is built from 14 residues. The CDR3 region has the DNA TGCAGTGCTAGTGTAGGGGGCAACTTCTATGGCTACACCTTC. Its translation is CSASVGGNFYGYTF.

V gene TRBV12-3 or TRBV12-4 combines with J gene TRBJ1-5; possibly TRBD1 for D (5 bases). The CDR3 runs to 12 residues. V lost 8 bases to trimming and J lost 6 bases, with 11 bases between them. The CDR3 is CASSGASQPQHF. The CDR3 nucleotides read TGTGCCAGCTCCGGGGCAAGTCAGCCCCAGCATTTT.

This sequence joins TRBV4-2 and TRBJ1-4, with D unclear. In germline, CDR1 is LGHNA, CDR2 YNFKEQ. V was clipped by 1 base and J by 5 bases, with 8 bases between them. CDR3 size: 14 residues. CDR3 sequence reads: CASSQGDKNEKLFF. CDR3 in DNA: TGTGCCAGCAGCCAAGGCGACAAGAATGAAAAACTGTTTTTT.

The V gene is TRBV30, the J gene TRBJ2-5; D remains ambiguous. Trimming removed 3 bases from V and 0 bases from J, with 2 bases in between. This CDR3 region has 11 residues. From germline, CDR1 is GTSNPN and CDR2 SVGIG (reference sequence). This CDR3 reads CAWSNQETQYF. CDR3 DNA: TGTGCCTGGAGCAACCAAGAGACCCAGTACTTC.

The V call is TRBV25-1, the J call TRBJ2-1, with D tentatively TRBD2 (6 bases). Trimming took off 6 bases at V and 12 bases at J, with 15 bases between the two ends. CDR1 and CDR2 (germline): MGHDK, SYGVNS. CDR3 length: 12 residues. CDR3 sequence: CASRPGVARQFF. The DNA of the CDR3 is TGTGCCAGCAGGCCGGGGGTAGCACGGCAGTTCTTC.

The rearrangement uses TRBV19 and TRBJ1-2; weak D call: TRBD1 (6 bases). Germline V CDR1 and CDR2: LNHDA, SQIVND (reference sequence). This CDR3 is built from 12 residues. V lost 5 bases and J lost 7, with 11 bases in between. The CDR3 DNA reads as TGTGCCAGTAGTCAACAGGGAGGTGGCTACACCTTC. Its translation: CASSQQGGGYTF.

This sequence joins TRBV6-2 or TRBV6-3 and TRBJ2-3; D might be TRBD1 (6 bases). The germline V and J ends were trimmed by 6 bases and 2 bases, with 12 bases remaining between them. Germline V gives CDR1 MNHEY, CDR2 SVGEGT. The length of the CDR3 is 14 residues. This CDR3 reads CASSRDIATDTQYF. In DNA form, the CDR3 reads TGTGCCAGCAGCCGGGACATAGCCACAGATACGCAGTATTTT.